This entry lists 14 T cell receptor beta chains sequenced from one sample in a study of blood T cells in healthy people across ages (dated by TCRdb to between 2015 and 2016). Receptors were amplified or captured by 5' RACE. A second PCR of about 6 to 12 cycles was performed with a sample-barcoded 5' primer and a J-beta primer mix. Using fastp at Q25 and MiXCR, TCRdb reprocessed the public reads and kept productive beta chains. Each entry is one CDR3 protein sequence, shown with its most common DNA and genes. The sample includes over 1,500,000 distinct CDR3 sequences, with roughly two fifths observed a single time. The biggest ten clones account for roughly 23% of the sample. Sample: blood. All receptors come from a human donor in good health.

This clonotype was counted only a few times. The J gene is TRBJ2-5, the V gene TRBV29-1, with D uncertain. Trimming shortened V by 4 bases and J by 2 bases, and 11 bases separated the two germline ends. The germline V gene has CDR1 SQVTM and CDR2 ANQGSEA. This CDR3 is built from 13 residues. CDR3 in amino acids: CSVGRASQETQYF. CDR3 coding DNA: TGCAGCGTTGGAAGGGCCTCACAAGAGACCCAGTACTTC. The variable domain in full, with the rest retrieved from reference TRBV29-1 and TRBJ2-5, is SAVISQKPSRDICQRGTSLTIQCQVDSQVTMMFWYRQQPGQSLTLIATANQGSEATYESGFVIDKFPISRPNLTFSTLTVSNMSPEDSSIYLCSVGRASQETQYFGPGTRLLVL.

The J gene is TRBJ2-7, the V gene TRBV12-3 or TRBV12-4; 8 positions match TRBD2. This CDR3 is built from 14 residues. J lost 3 bases, V lost 7 bases, and 8 bases had no gene match. This CDR3 is CASKRSGGVYEQYF. The CDR3 DNA follows: TGTGCCAGCAAACGCAGCGGGGGCGTCTACGAGCAGTACTTC.

This rearrangement joins TRBV7-2 to TRBJ1-2; D is uncertain. The CDR3 loop spans 15 amino acids. V lost 1 base, J lost 6 bases, and 15 bases lay in between. Germline CDR1 and CDR2: SGHTA and FQGNSA. This CDR3 reads CASSLGQAENHGYTF. The CDR3 DNA sequence: TGTGCCAGCAGCTTAGGGCAGGCTGAAAACCATGGCTACACCTTC.

J is TRBJ1-2 and V is TRBV5-1, with no clear D. The V gene lost 3 bases and the J gene lost 8 bases, with 17 bases spanning the gap. Germline-derived CDR1 and CDR2 are SGHRS and YFSETQ. The CDR3 covers 14 residues. The CDR3 loop reads CASSSEGLPMGYTF. DNA of the CDR3: TGCGCCAGCAGCTCGGAAGGGTTACCGATGGGCTACACCTTC.

The gene calls are TRBV12-3 or TRBV12-4 and TRBJ2-7, with D perhaps matching TRBD2 (5 bases). The CDR3 extends over 12 amino acids. Deletions cut 5 bases from V and 9 bases from J, with 14 bases between. The CDR3 bases are TGTGCCAGCAGTGCGGGCCCGCTTGGGCAGTACTTC. This codes for CASSAGPLGQYF.

This clonotype was detected once. CDR3 sequence reads: CASSQGLPRYNEQFF. CDR3 sequence (DNA): TGTGCCAGCAGCCAGGGACTGCCGCGCTACAATGAGCAGTTCTTC. V gene TRBV27 combines with J gene TRBJ2-1; D is possibly TRBD2 (6 bases). This CDR3 contains 15 residues. The germline gives CDR1 MNHEY, CDR2 SMNVEV (reference sequence). Trimming shortened V by 6 bases and J by 3 bases, and 15 bases separated the two germline ends.

This clonotype was seen only a few times. This chain links TRBV20-1 with TRBJ2-3; the D is unclear. Germline V gene lookup returns CDR1 DFQATT and CDR2 SNEGSKA (reference sequence). The ends were cut back, 3 bases at V and 2 bases at J, with 12 bases in the middle. The CDR3 loop spans 14 amino acids. DNA of the CDR3: TGCAGTGCTAGTGTTCGACTGATCACAGATACGCAGTATTTT. Protein sequence: CSASVRLITDTQYF.

In this sample, this clonotype turned up a few times. The J gene is TRBJ1-1, the V gene TRBV4-3; 11 bases are shared with TRBD1. The germline gives CDR1 LGHNA, CDR2 YSLEER. V shed 4 bases and J 10 bases; nucleotides not matched to a gene: 11. The CDR3 extends over 15 amino acids. CDR3 bases: TGCGCCAGCAGCCGGGGAGGGACAGGGGGATCTGGAGCTTTCTTT. Residues: CASSRGGTGGSGAFF.

The genes are TRBV4-2 and TRBJ2-2; the match to TRBD2 covers 10 bases. V shed 0 bases, J shed 6 bases, and the junction held 10 bases outside the gene matches. CDR1 and CDR2 (germline): LGHNA, YNFKEQ. The CDR3 has 18 amino acids. For the CDR3, the DNA is TGTGCCAGCAGCCAAGATCCCCCAGCGGGGGGGCTTTCCGGGGAGCTGTTTTTT. Protein product: CASSQDPPAGGLSGELFF.

The V and J genes are TRBV6-2 or TRBV6-3 and TRBJ1-2, with D uncertain. CDR3 length equals 17 residues. Germline CDR1 MNHEY, CDR2 SVGEGT. The V and J ends lost 4 bases and 7 bases respectively, with 25 bases between them. The CDR3 region has the DNA TGTGCCAGCAGTTCCCGCAGAGAGGAGATCCGGTTTGGTGGCTACACCTTC. As protein: CASSSRREEIRFGGYTF.

V gene TRBV21-1 combines with J gene TRBJ2-5; the table calls TRBD1, which could not be checked here. TRBV21-1 is described as a pseudogene. This CDR3 is built from 17 residues. The CDR3 region has the DNA TGTGCCAGCAGCAAAGAGGGAAGACAGGACTTCCAAGAGACCCAGTACTTC. Translating it yields CASSKEGRQDFQETQYF.

There are a few counts of this clonotype. The CDR3 nucleotides read TGTGCCAGCATCCCCGGGACAATTAACACTGAAGCTTTCTTT. Protein: CASIPGTINTEAFF. The rearrangement uses TRBV12-3 or TRBV12-4 and TRBJ1-1, with D possibly matching TRBD1 (6 bases). This CDR3 contains 14 residues. The V and J ends lost 7 bases and 2 bases respectively, with 14 bases between them.

The CDR3 reads CSAAAGTLKGQPQHF. The CDR3 DNA reads TGCAGTGCTGCCGCCGGGACATTAAAGGGTCAGCCCCAGCATTTT. The V and J genes are TRBV20-1 and TRBJ1-5, with D perhaps matching TRBD1 (6 bases). This CDR3 is built from 15 residues. Germline V gene data show CDR1 as DFQATT and CDR2 as SNEGSKA (reference sequence). The V end lost 5 bases, the J end lost 6 bases, and 20 bases lay between the germline ends.

The V call is TRBV5-6, the J call TRBJ2-6; 7 bases are shared with TRBD2. This CDR3 spans 17 amino acids. Looked up from germline, CDR1 is SGHDT and CDR2 is YYEEEE. Trimming took 7 bases from V and 2 from J; bases not matched to a gene: 12. CDR3: CASSARGREAGANVLTF. The CDR3 nucleotides read TGTGCCAGCTCAGCGAGGGGCCGGGAGGCTGGGGCCAACGTCCTGACTTTC.